This T cell receptor (beta chain) comes out of a study of shared clonotypes between healthy human individuals. Study-wide points: Compared with memory subsets, naive subsets generally had larger estimated richness. Limited genetic and exposure-history diversity came from having few donors.

Each subset's genomic DNA was shared equally among a number of immunoSEQ plates. Profiled with immunoSEQ multiplex PCR; TCRdb holds only in-frame clones, not every one. Here the sample spans hundreds of thousands of clones, 95% being singletons. Naive CD8 populations comprised CD45RO-negative cells positively selected for CCR7, excluding terminally differentiated effector memory CD45RA+ cells. For this clone: Its antigen is unknown.

The V gene lost 4 bases and the J gene lost 3 bases, with 16 bases spanning the gap. The CDR3 consists of 15 residues. Germline V gives CDR1 LNHDA, CDR2 SQIVND (reference sequence). The receptor was derived from a woman aged 25 to 39 in good health. Sequences were obtained from naive CD8+ T cells sorted from blood. The chain links TRBV19 to TRBJ2-7; possible D gene TRBD2, 6 bases. For the CDR3, the DNA is TGTGCCAGTAGTAAGTGGGGGGAGTCGCGCTACGAGCAGTACTTC. It encodes CASSKWGESRYEQYF.